These T cell receptor beta chains were read from a single sample in a study of T cells in Graves' hyperthyroidism and ophthalmopathy. TCRdb re-derived calls from the multiplex PCR reads in MiXCR, one entry per CDR3 protein. The table includes about 840,000 distinct CDR3 sequences, 38% detected once. The sequenced sample was blood. Receptors originate from a man between 18 and 35 years old with Graves' hyperthyroidism. The CDR3 runs from the conserved cysteine through the conserved F or W. D genes are given only for firm matches. For some rows the clone size is stated as once, few or many, or as a class when expanded; others skip it.

abundance,j_gene,d_gene,v_gene,CDR3aa,CDR3nt
many,TRBJ2-7,TRBD2,TRBV7-8,CASSFSSGAYEQYF,TGTGCCAGCAGCTTCTCTAGCGGGGCCTACGAGCAGTACTTC
many,TRBJ1-5,TRBD1,TRBV19,CASSPRTGDSNQPQHF,TGTGCCAGTAGTCCGAGGACAGGGGATAGCAATCAGCCCCAGCATTTT
few,TRBJ2-7,.,TRBV15,CATSRDEFPLTYPPEQYF,TGTGCCACCAGCAGAGATGAATTCCCCCTAACCTATCCCCCCGAGCAGTACTTC
.,TRBJ2-7,.,TRBV7-2,CASSSEQGREYF,TGTGCCAGCAGCTCAGAACAGGGTAGGGAGTACTTC
many,TRBJ1-1,.,TRBV29-1,CSTRVKTEAFF,TGCAGCACCAGGGTAAAGACTGAAGCTTTCTTT
.,TRBJ2-6,TRBD1,TRBV7-9,CASSNPGTGGNSAF,TGTGCCAGCAGCAATCCCGGGACAGGGGGGAATTCGGCTTTC
.,TRBJ2-7,TRBD1,TRBV6-5,CASRQGTGISYEQYF,TGTGCCAGCAGACAGGGGACAGGGATTAGTTACGAGCAGTACTTC
.,TRBJ2-7,TRBD2,TRBV4-1,CASSQVLAGGDEQYF,TGCGCCAGCAGCCAAGTCCTAGCGGGGGGGGATGAGCAGTACTTC
.,TRBJ1-5,TRBD1,TRBV13,CASSQDMTGVGNQPQHF,TGCGCCAGCAGCCAAGATATGACAGGGGTGGGCAATCAGCCCCAGCATTTT
many,TRBJ2-5,.,TRBV7-2,CASSRRGGKETQYF,TGTGCCAGCAGCCGTCGAGGTGGGAAGGAGACCCAGTACTTC
few,TRBJ2-6,.,TRBV10-3,CAISDQNSGANVLTF,TGTGCCATCAGTGACCAGAACTCTGGGGCCAACGTCCTGACTTTC
many,TRBJ1-1,TRBD1,TRBV29-1,CSGTGGLGAIAFF,TGCAGCGGGACAGGGGGCCTCGGTGCTATAGCTTTCTTT
many,TRBJ1-6,TRBD1,TRBV5-6,CASSLEQGRSPLHF,TGTGCCAGCAGCTTGGAACAGGGGCGTTCACCCCTCCACTTT
many,TRBJ1-5,.,TRBV19,CASMRTAGAQPQHF,TGTGCCAGTATGAGGACGGCCGGAGCTCAGCCCCAGCATTTT
few,TRBJ1-2,.,TRBV6-5,CAAAGRSYGYTF,TGTGCCGCAGCCGGGCGGAGCTATGGCTACACCTTC
.,TRBJ2-7,.,TRBV7-6,CASRSGAGREEQYF,TGTGCCAGCCGATCGGGGGCCGGGCGGGAAGAGCAGTACTTC
.,TRBJ1-1,.,TRBV10-3,CANSGGGNTEAFF,TGTGCCAACAGTGGTGGAGGCAACACTGAAGCTTTCTTT
.,TRBJ1-1,.,TRBV5-1,CASSLEGGPGRNTEAFF,TGCGCCAGCAGCTTGGAGGGGGGCCCAGGACGGAACACTGAAGCTTTCTTT
few,TRBJ1-4,TRBD1,TRBV7-9,CASSPRQGPREKLFF,TGTGCCAGCAGCCCGAGACAGGGGCCCCGTGAAAAACTGTTTTTT
few,TRBJ1-1,.,TRBV6-6,CASSEDLDTEAFF,TGTGCCAGCAGTGAAGATTTGGACACTGAAGCTTTCTTT
.,TRBJ2-6,.,TRBV7-9,CASSVGAAEAF,TGTGCCAGCAGTGTGGGCGCCGCTGAAGCTTTC
few,TRBJ2-7,.,TRBV25-1,CASSETEVGTPSYEQYF,TGTGCCAGCAGTGAAACTGAGGTGGGAACACCTTCTTACGAGCAGTACTTC
.,TRBJ2-7,.,TRBV7-6,CASGGWGYEQYF,TGTGCCAGCGGCGGTTGGGGCTACGAGCAGTACTTC
.,TRBJ1-2,.,TRBV6-6,CASSELGGWYGYTF,TGTGCCAGCAGTGAACTGGGGGGCTGGTATGGCTACACCTTC
many,TRBJ2-5,.,TRBV12-3/TRBV12-4,CASQSGVTQYF,TGTGCCAGCCAATCAGGGGTGACCCAGTACTTC
.,TRBJ2-7,.,TRBV6-5,CASSYGPTYEQYF,TGTGCCAGCAGTTACGGACCGACCTACGAGCAGTACTTC
.,TRBJ2-6,TRBD1,TRBV29-1,CSGTQGAYVLTF,TGCAGCGGGACCCAGGGGGCCTACGTCCTGACTTTC
.,TRBJ2-7,.,TRBV9,CASSVRGLSYEQYF,TGTGCCAGCAGCGTCAGGGGACTCTCCTACGAGCAGTACTTC
.,TRBJ2-7,.,TRBV7-6,CASSLAPGGSSYEQYF,TGTGCCAGCAGCTTAGCGCCAGGGGGGAGCTCCTACGAGCAGTACTTC
few,TRBJ2-7,TRBD2,TRBV7-3,CASSPSGGANEQYF,TGTGCCAGCAGCCCCTCCGGGGGGGCAAACGAGCAGTACTTC
.,TRBJ2-7,.,TRBV11-1,CAWSMKVRPYEQYF,TGTGCCTGGAGTATGAAGGTTAGACCCTACGAGCAGTACTTC
many,TRBJ2-5,.,TRBV2,CASSDGWRRGSQETQYF,TGTGCCAGCAGTGATGGTTGGCGGAGAGGGAGTCAAGAGACCCAGTACTTC
.,TRBJ1-1,.,TRBV3-1,CASSQGTSNTEAFF,TGTGCCAGCAGCCAAGGTACGAGTAACACTGAAGCTTTCTTT
many,TRBJ1-5,TRBD1,TRBV4-1,CASSQRQGGDQPQHF,TGCGCCAGCAGCCAAAGACAGGGAGGAGATCAGCCCCAGCATTTT
.,TRBJ2-5,.,TRBV6-1,CASIPGRGSETQYF,TGTGCCAGCATCCCCGGTAGGGGGAGCGAGACCCAGTACTTC
.,TRBJ2-2,TRBD2,TRBV5-1,CASSLATGTSGTNTGELFF,TGCGCCAGCAGCTTGGCCACCGGGACTAGCGGGACGAACACCGGGGAGCTGTTTTTT
.,TRBJ1-4,.,TRBV28,CASSAADRRGEKLFF,TGTGCCAGCAGTGCAGCGGATCGACGCGGTGAAAAACTGTTTTTT
few,TRBJ1-2,.,TRBV19,CASSMTFYGYTF,TGTGCCAGTAGTATGACATTTTATGGCTACACCTTC
many,TRBJ1-2,.,TRBV10-2,CASGPLTAHYGYTF,TGCGCCAGCGGGCCTTTGACTGCGCACTATGGCTACACCTTC
.,TRBJ2-7,TRBD2,TRBV11-1,CASSFQTSGALYEQYF,TGTGCCAGCAGCTTTCAGACTAGCGGGGCACTCTACGAGCAGTACTTC
few,TRBJ2-7,TRBD2,TRBV10-3,CAISGLAGGPPYEQYF,TGTGCCATCAGTGGACTAGCGGGGGGCCCTCCCTACGAGCAGTACTTC
many,TRBJ1-2,.,TRBV7-9,CASSLARGNYGYTF,TGTGCCAGCAGCTTAGCGCGGGGGAACTATGGCTACACCTTC
.,TRBJ1-1,.,TRBV5-4,CASSLLEEAEAFF,TGTGCCAGCAGCTTATTAGAGGAAGCTGAAGCTTTCTTT
.,TRBJ1-3,.,TRBV13,CASSLVGGFGNTIYF,TGTGCCAGCAGCTTAGTCGGGGGATTTGGAAACACCATATATTTT
.,TRBJ1-5,TRBD1,TRBV12-3/TRBV12-4,CASSYSGQGNQPQHF,TGTGCCAGCAGTTACTCGGGACAGGGAAATCAGCCCCAGCATTTT
.,TRBJ2-2,.,TRBV24-1,CATSDLLGGELFF,TGTGCCACCAGTGATTTGCTCGGGGGGGAGCTGTTTTTT
.,TRBJ1-5,TRBD1,TRBV10-3,CASRQGAGDQPQHF,TGTGCTAGCCGTCAGGGGGCTGGGGATCAGCCCCAGCATTTT
few,TRBJ1-1,TRBD1,TRBV19,CASSISGTGVNTEAFF,TGTGCCAGTAGTATTTCCGGGACAGGGGTGAACACTGAAGCTTTCTTT
few,TRBJ2-7,TRBD1,TRBV11-2,CASSQPGQGHYEQYF,TGTGCCAGCAGCCAACCCGGACAGGGGCACTACGAGCAGTACTTC
few,TRBJ1-2,.,TRBV5-4,CASSLIGRGYTF,TGTGCCAGCAGCTTGATCGGGCGGGGCTACACCTTC
once,TRBJ2-3,.,TRBV10-1,CASSESSTDTQYF,TGCGCCAGCAGTGAGTCAAGCACAGATACGCAGTATTTT
few,TRBJ2-7,.,TRBV7-9,CASSPVGSSYEQYF,TGTGCCAGCAGCCCAGTCGGGAGCTCCTACGAGCAGTACTTC
.,TRBJ2-7,.,TRBV10-3,CAISEPLGRSYEQYF,TGTGCCATCAGTGAGCCGCTGGGGCGATCCTACGAGCAGTACTTC
many,TRBJ2-7,TRBD2,TRBV7-8,CASSTGLAGVYEQYF,TGTGCCAGCAGCACGGGACTAGCGGGGGTCTACGAGCAGTACTTC